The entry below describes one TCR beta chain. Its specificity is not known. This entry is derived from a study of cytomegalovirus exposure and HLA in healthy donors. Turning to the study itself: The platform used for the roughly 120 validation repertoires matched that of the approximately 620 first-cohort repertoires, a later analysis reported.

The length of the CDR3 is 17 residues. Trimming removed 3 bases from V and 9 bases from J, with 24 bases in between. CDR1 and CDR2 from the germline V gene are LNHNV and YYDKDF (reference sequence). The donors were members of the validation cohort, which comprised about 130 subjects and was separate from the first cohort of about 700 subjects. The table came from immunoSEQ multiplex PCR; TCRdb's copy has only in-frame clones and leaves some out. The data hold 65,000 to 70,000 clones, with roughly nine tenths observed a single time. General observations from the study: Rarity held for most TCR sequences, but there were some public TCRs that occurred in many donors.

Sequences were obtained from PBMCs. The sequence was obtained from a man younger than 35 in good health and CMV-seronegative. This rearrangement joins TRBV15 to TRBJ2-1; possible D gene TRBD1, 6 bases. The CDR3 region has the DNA TGTGCCACCAGCAGGGCCCCCGGGACACTACTTGCCATTGAGCAGTTCTTC. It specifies CATSRAPGTLLAIEQFF.